A single sample gave rise to the 30 T cell receptor beta chains below, sequenced in a study of T cells in Graves' hyperthyroidism and ophthalmopathy. Amplification of TCR beta CDR3 regions was performed using RNA transcripts as template. HTBI primers were employed in a first-round RT-PCR of the TCR CDR3. MiXCR, run by TCRdb on the multiplex PCR reads, gives a single entry per CDR3 protein. This table holds over 400,000 distinct CDR3 sequences, approximately 23% found once. Sequencing input: blood. The origin of the receptors is a woman between 65 and 79 years old with Graves' ophthalmopathy.

This clonotype was counted a few times. The chain is built from TRBV5-1 and TRBJ2-1, with 7 bases that match TRBD2. V shed 2 bases and J 2 bases; nucleotides not matched to a gene: 4. The CDR3 contains 15 residues. CDR1 SGHRS and CDR2 YFSETQ come from the germline V gene. CDR3 nucleotide sequence: TGCGCCAGCAGCTTCGGGGGAGGGACCTACAATGAGCAGTTCTTC. Its protein is CASSFGGGTYNEQFF.

This clonotype has at least ten counts. The rearrangement joins TRBV12-3 or TRBV12-4 to TRBJ2-7, with a possible D match to TRBD1 (6 bases). V was pared by 4 bases and J by 7 bases, with 20 bases between. The length of the CDR3 is 15 residues. CDR3 region: CASSYGQTLSGEQYF. The DNA for the CDR3 is TGTGCCAGCAGTTATGGACAGACCCTCTCGGGGGAGCAGTACTTC.

The chain recombines TRBV30 with TRBJ2-3; TRBD1 matches at 7 bases. The germline CDR1 and CDR2 sequences are GTSNPN and SVGIG (reference sequence). CDR3 length equals 15 residues. Germline trimming cut 3 bases from V and 1 base from J; bases unmatched to any gene: 7. CDR3 coding DNA: TGTGCCTGGAGGACAGGGATAGGTGGCACAGATACGCAGTATTTT. This codes for CAWRTGIGGTDTQYF.

The chain has TRBV20-1 and TRBJ2-1; D is undetermined. The CDR3 consists of 14 residues. Germline CDR1 and CDR2: DFQATT and SNEGSKA (reference sequence). V gave up 3 bases and J gave up 0 bases, with 9 bases separating them. The CDR3 DNA reads TGCAGTGCTAGCGGTATTAGCTCCTACAATGAGCAGTTCTTC. Protein sequence: CSASGISSYNEQFF.

Remarks on this clonotype: This sequence may be a read error, since a much larger clone differs from it by one base. The rearrangement uses TRBV28 and TRBJ2-5; D tentatively reads TRBD1 or TRBD2 (5 bases each). Germline CDR1 and CDR2: MDHEN and SYDVKM. V was trimmed by 6 bases and J by 9 bases, leaving 17 bases between them. There are 13 residues in the CDR3. DNA of the CDR3: TGTGCCAGCAGCCCGGGGCACTTGAAGGCCCAGTACTTC. The encoded protein is CASSPGHLKAQYF.

This chain uses TRBV28 with TRBJ1-3, with 8 bases that match TRBD1. The CDR3 extends over 14 amino acids. The trim removed 5 bases at V and 6 bases at J, leaving 6 bases unmatched. CDR1 and CDR2 from the germline V gene are MDHEN and SYDVKM. The CDR3 nucleotides are TGTGCCAGCAGTCAGGGGACAGGAAAAAACACCATATATTTT. Protein sequence: CASSQGTGKNTIYF. The full variable domain, in which reference TRBV28 and TRBJ1-3 provide the parts outside the CDR3, is DVKVTQSSRYLVKRTGEKVFLECVQDMDHENMFWYRQDPGLGLRLIYFSYDVKMKEKGDIPEGYSVSREKKERFSLILESASTNQTSMYLCASSQGTGKNTIYFGEGSWLTVV.

As DNA, the CDR3 is TGTGCCAGTAGTATAGATCAAGCGGGCAGGGGTAAAAACATTCAGTACTTC. Translating it yields CASSIDQAGRGKNIQYF. The chain carries TRBV19 and TRBJ2-4, with D perhaps matching TRBD1 or TRBD2 (6 bases each). V was shortened by 0 bases and J by 4 bases, with 16 bases between the two germline ends. There are 17 residues in the CDR3. Germline values: CDR1 LNHDA, CDR2 SQIVND (reference sequence).

This clonotype has ten or more counts. The chain couples TRBV30 to TRBJ1-1; D not resolved. The CDR3 covers 12 residues. The V gene lost 8 bases and the J gene lost 0 bases, with 10 bases spanning the gap. Per germline, CDR1 GTSNPN and CDR2 SVGIG (reference sequence). The CDR3 is CATRRMNTEAFF. DNA for the CDR3: TGTGCCACAAGGCGGATGAACACTGAAGCTTTCTTT.

This clonotype was detected a few times. The chain has TRBV7-2 and TRBJ1-2, with a weak D call TRBD1 (5 bases). Germline V gene data show CDR1 as SGHTA and CDR2 as FQGNSA. V dropped 5 bases and J dropped 4 bases, with 17 bases sitting between them. The CDR3 loop spans 15 amino acids. CDR3 loop: CASSHRGGGGYGYTF. Written as DNA, the CDR3 is TGTGCCAGCAGCCACCGGGGGGGGGGGGGCTATGGCTACACCTTC.

Many counts were recorded for this clonotype. This chain uses TRBV11-2 with TRBJ2-3; D unresolved. From germline, CDR1 is SGHAT and CDR2 FQNNGV. CDR3 length equals 12 residues. V lost 2 bases, J lost 6 bases, and 6 bases lay in between. The CDR3: CASSLHGDTQYF. The DNA for the CDR3 is TGTGCCAGCAGCTTACATGGGGATACGCAGTATTTT.

The table lists this clonotype with many counts. The chain joins TRBV12-3 or TRBV12-4 to TRBJ2-7, with 13 nucleotides matching TRBD2. This CDR3 has 15 residues. Trimming at V came to 5 bases and at J to 6 bases, leaving 7 bases not matched to a gene. CDR3 protein: CASSLGLAGVSEQYF. The CDR3 nucleotides are TGTGCCAGCAGTCTTGGACTAGCGGGAGTGAGCGAGCAGTACTTC.

On this clonotype: At one end, the junction sequence differs from germline, possibly due to a read error. The J gene is TRBJ2-7, the V gene TRBV7-8, with TRBD2 identical over 13 bases. Germline V CDR1 and CDR2: SGHVS, FQNEAQ. The CDR3 has 16 amino acids. As DNA, the CDR3 is TGTGGCAGCAGCTACCTCGGGGCCGGACTAGCGGGAGAACAGTACTTC. Protein: CGSSYLGAGLAGEQYF.

As for this clonotype: Being one base from a much bigger clone, this may be a read error. This rearrangement joins TRBV7-2 to TRBJ1-1; D is ambiguous. This CDR3 region has 14 residues. CDR1 SGHTA and CDR2 FQGNSA come from the germline V gene. The CDR3 bases are TGTGCCAGCACCCCTTCAGCAGTGAACACTGAAGCTCTCTTT. As protein: CASTPSAVNTEALF.

The V gene is TRBV12-3 or TRBV12-4, the J gene TRBJ2-2; 9 bases line up with TRBD2. CDR3 length: 14 residues. V lost 9 bases, J lost 5 bases, and 7 bases stayed unmatched. Here the CDR3 DNA reads TGTGCCAGTATTAGCGGGGGCACGACCGGGGAGCTGTTTTTT. Encoded protein: CASISGGTTGELFF.

The chain recombines TRBV19 with TRBJ2-7; D remains ambiguous. The CDR3 contains 15 residues. The V and J ends lost 5 bases and 2 bases respectively, with 16 bases between them. In germline, CDR1 is LNHDA, CDR2 SQIVND (reference sequence). Here the CDR3 reads CASSPAHGETYEQYF. In DNA, the CDR3 is TGTGCCAGTAGTCCTGCACATGGCGAGACCTACGAGCAGTACTTC.

This chain joins TRBV20-1 and TRBJ2-4; no reliable D call. CDR1 is DFQATT and CDR2 is SNEGSKA in the germline V gene (reference sequence). Trimming took off 7 bases at V and 0 bases at J, with 10 bases between the two ends. This CDR3 region has 13 residues. The CDR3: CSGLPGAKNIQYF. The CDR3 region has the DNA TGCAGTGGGTTGCCGGGAGCCAAAAACATTCAGTACTTC.

The chain joins TRBV20-1 to TRBJ2-7; 9 nucleotides align to TRBD1. Germline values: CDR1 DFQATT, CDR2 SNEGSKA (reference sequence). Trimming took 0 bases from V and 6 from J; bases not matched to a gene: 9. This CDR3 contains 15 residues. The CDR3 loop reads CSARDSGTGKREQYF. The CDR3 region has the DNA TGCAGTGCTAGAGATTCGGGGACAGGGAAACGCGAGCAGTACTTC.

This clonotype showed up many times. This rearrangement joins TRBV28 to TRBJ1-1; 7 bases agree with TRBD1. Per the germline V gene, CDR1 is MDHEN and CDR2 is SYDVKM. CDR3 length equals 12 residues. Losses at the gene ends were 8 bases for V and 1 base for J; bases not matched to a gene: 1. This chain's CDR3 is CASDRANTEAFF. The CDR3 DNA is TGTGCCAGCGACAGGGCGAACACTGAAGCTTTCTTT.

In this sample, this clonotype turned up many times. The chain is built from TRBV12-3 or TRBV12-4 and TRBJ2-3; 11 bases agree with TRBD1. The V and J ends lost 6 bases and 1 base, in that order; junction bases with no gene match: 6. The CDR3 sequence is 16 residues long. CDR3 amino acids: CASRRDRGFGTDTQYF. CDR3 sequence (DNA): TGTGCCAGCAGAAGGGACAGGGGGTTTGGCACAGATACGCAGTATTTT.

The J gene is TRBJ1-2, the V gene TRBV6-1, with 8 bases identical to TRBD1. The CDR3 extends over 14 amino acids. CDR1 and CDR2 from the germline V gene are MNHNS and SASEGT. The trim removed 6 bases at V and 9 bases at J, leaving 12 bases unmatched. DNA of the CDR3: TGTGCCAGCAGGAATACAGGGGGTCGGTCTAGCTACACCTTC. Translating it yields CASRNTGGRSSYTF.

The chain combines TRBV28 with TRBJ2-2; D is ambiguous. Germline V CDR1 and CDR2: MDHEN, SYDVKM. CDR3 size: 12 residues. Trimming took off 7 bases at V and 7 bases at J, with 10 bases between the two ends. DNA of the CDR3: TGTGCCAGCAAATCGGGTGGCGGGGAGCTGTTTTTT. This gives the protein CASKSGGGELFF.

This clonotype appeared a few times. The chain uses TRBV16 and TRBJ1-6; the D is unclear. Germline V gene data show CDR1 as KGHSY and CDR2 as FQNENV. The CDR3 length is 15 residues. Trimming pared 6 bases from V and 3 bases from J, leaving 12 bases between. DNA of the CDR3: TGTGCCAGCAGACCCTTCGCTCTCTATAATTCACCCCTCCACTTT. Translation gives CASRPFALYNSPLHF.

This chain joins TRBV20-1 and TRBJ1-4; the D is unclear. Germline lookup yields CDR1 DFQATT and CDR2 SNEGSKA (reference sequence). V was cut by 3 bases and J by 0 bases, with 8 bases left in between. The CDR3 totals 14 residues. CDR3 residues: CSASKDATNEKLFF. In DNA form, the CDR3 reads TGCAGTGCTAGCAAGGACGCAACTAATGAAAAACTGTTTTTT.

The sample holds many counts of this clonotype. V gene TRBV12-3 or TRBV12-4 combines with J gene TRBJ1-1; D is ambiguous. The V gene lost 2 bases and the J gene lost 10 bases, with 11 bases spanning the gap. There are 12 residues in the CDR3. For the CDR3, the DNA is TGTGCCAGCAGTTTATTTGGCAGAGGAGCTTTCTTT. Translated, it gives CASSLFGRGAFF.

In this sample, this clonotype turned up many times. The rearrangement joins TRBV10-2 to TRBJ2-4; D is unclear. V was trimmed by 6 bases and J by 5 bases, leaving 5 bases between them. The CDR3 runs 11 residues. The V gene's germline CDR1 is WSHSY and CDR2 SAAADI. The chain's CDR3 is CASSAQNIQYF. DNA for the CDR3: TGCGCCAGCAGCGCCCAAAACATTCAGTACTTC.

In DNA, the CDR3 is TGCGCCAGCATGGGGACTAGCGGGAGCTACGAGCAGTACTTC. It codes for CASMGTSGSYEQYF. The chain couples TRBV10-2 to TRBJ2-7, with TRBD2 matching 14 bases. Germline values: CDR1 WSHSY, CDR2 SAAADI. This CDR3 is built from 14 residues. Trimming took 7 bases from V and 3 from J; bases not matched to a gene: 2.

DNA of the CDR3: TGTGCCTCGGCCCGGGACATCTATTCACCCCTCCACTTT. It translates to CASARDIYSPLHF. The V gene is TRBV30, the J gene TRBJ1-6, with D maybe TRBD1 (6 bases). V shed 7 bases and J shed 8 bases, with 15 bases lying between them. The CDR3 sequence is 13 residues long. Germline V lookup: CDR1 GTSNPN, CDR2 SVGIG (reference sequence).

In its sample, this clonotype was seen many times. V usage is TRBV12-3 or TRBV12-4 and J usage is TRBJ1-1; 9 bases match TRBD1. Germline trimming cut 6 bases from V and 7 bases from J; bases unmatched to any gene: 9. This CDR3 has 14 amino acids. CDR3: CASRIHRGLVEAFF. The CDR3 nucleotides are TGTGCCAGCAGAATACACAGGGGGCTAGTTGAAGCTTTCTTT.

The chain joins TRBV12-5 to TRBJ2-5, with unresolved D. V was trimmed by 4 bases and J by 3 bases, leaving 15 bases between them. The CDR3 contains 15 residues. Germline V gene data show CDR1 as LGHNT and CDR2 as FRNRAP. The CDR3 nucleotides read TGTGCTAGTGGTTCTATCGTCGGTAGGGAAGAGACCCAGTACTTC. Protein sequence: CASGSIVGREETQYF.

This clonotype showed up many times. The chain couples TRBV7-2 to TRBJ2-1; no clear D. Germline values: CDR1 SGHTA, CDR2 FQGNSA. CDR3 size: 14 residues. V lost 2 bases and J 6 bases, leaving 11 bases between the germline ends. CDR3 amino acids: CASSLSTGSNEQFF. Written as DNA, the CDR3 is TGTGCCAGCAGCTTATCAACCGGCTCCAATGAGCAGTTCTTC. Based on the CDR3 plus reference TRBV7-2 and TRBJ2-1, the full variable domain is GAGVSQSPSNKVTEKGKDVELRCDPISGHTALYWYRQSLGQGLEFLIYFQGNSAPDKSGLPSDRFSAERTGGSVSTLTIQRTQQEDSAVYLCASSLSTGSNEQFFGPGTRLTVL.